This passage covers 8 T cell receptor beta chains from one sample sequenced in a study of cytotoxic CD8 clonotypes in ibrutinib-treated CLL. The method was immunoSEQ multiplex PCR; TCRdb's version includes in-frame clones alone and lacks a portion of them. The sample has tens of thousands of clones; approximately 45% are singletons. The sample consisted of PBMCs, taken before ibrutinib treatment. The source is a human donor with chronic lymphocytic leukemia.

The V call is TRBV28, the J call TRBJ2-7; 8 nucleotides match TRBD2. V shed 6 bases and J 2 bases; nucleotides not matched to a gene: 9. This CDR3 spans 15 amino acids. Germline V gives CDR1 MDHEN, CDR2 SYDVKM. In DNA form, the CDR3 reads TGTGCCAGCAGAAGTAGCGGGGTGCTTCCCTACGAGCAGTACTTC. Translating it yields CASRSSGVLPYEQYF.

This clone has a handful of counts. The V call is TRBV9, the J call TRBJ1-1, with D perhaps TRBD1 (5 bases). The V end lost 4 bases, the J end lost 6 bases, and 22 bases lay between the germline ends. The CDR3 covers 16 residues. The germline CDR1 and CDR2 sequences are SGDLS and YYNGEE. The CDR3 loop is CASSPAKTASIAEAFF. CDR3 DNA: TGTGCCAGCAGCCCAGCAAAGACAGCATCCATCGCTGAAGCTTTCTTT.

The chain is built from TRBV7-6 and TRBJ1-3; perhaps TRBD1 as D (6 bases). Germline CDR1 and CDR2: SGHVS and FNYEAQ. The V end lost 5 bases, the J end lost 0 bases, and 11 bases lay between the germline ends. The CDR3 consists of 15 residues. CDR3 sequence reads: CASSLKGGSGNTIYF. The DNA for the CDR3 is TGTGCCAGCAGCCTTAAAGGGGGCTCTGGAAACACCATATATTTT.

The chain carries TRBV7-6 and TRBJ2-3, with D possibly matching TRBD1 (5 bases). V lost 3 bases to trimming and J lost 1 base, with 8 bases between them. This CDR3 is 14 amino acids long. From germline, CDR1 is SGHVS and CDR2 FNYEAQ. CDR3 in amino acids: CASSFSTGTDTQYF. CDR3 sequence (DNA): TGTGCCAGCAGCTTTTCGACAGGCACAGATACGCAGTATTTT.

V and J are TRBV5-1 and TRBJ1-5, with TRBD1 matching 7 bases. V was clipped by 4 bases and J by 4 bases; unmatched bases: 8. The CDR3 is 15 residues long. Germline V gene lookup returns CDR1 SGHRS and CDR2 YFSETQ. DNA for the CDR3: TGCGCCAGCAGCACAACAGGGGAGGGAAATCAGCCCCAGCATTTT. Amino acids: CASSTTGEGNQPQHF.

This clone has a handful of counts. This sequence joins TRBV4-1 and TRBJ1-1; D gene uncertain. Germline V gene sequence: CDR1 MGHRA, CDR2 YSYEKL. Trimming removed 0 bases at V and 5 bases at J, with 16 bases between. The CDR3 runs to 16 residues. The DNA of the CDR3 is TGCGCCAGCAGCCAAGATTGGGGAGGGTTGGGGACTGAAGCTTTCTTT. Its protein product is CASSQDWGGLGTEAFF.

The chain has TRBV5-6 and TRBJ2-1, with 9 nucleotides matching TRBD1. CDR3 length: 15 amino acids. Germline assignment: CDR1 SGHDT and CDR2 YYEEEE. Trimming took 1 base from V and 9 from J; bases not matched to a gene: 8. Here the CDR3 reads CASSLTGGNEGEQFF. The DNA of the CDR3 is TGTGCCAGCAGCTTGACAGGGGGCAATGAGGGTGAGCAGTTCTTC.

V usage is TRBV19 and J usage is TRBJ2-3, with 9 positions matching TRBD2. CDR3 length: 16 residues. V lost 3 bases to trimming and J lost 2 bases; unmatched junction nucleotides: 6. CDR1 LNHDA and CDR2 SQIVND come from the germline V gene (reference sequence). In nucleotides, the CDR3 is TGTGCCAGTAGTATCGGAGCGGGGGGACACACAGATACGCAGTATTTT. Its protein product is CASSIGAGGHTDTQYF.